The sequence of this T cell receptor (beta chain) was determined in a study of cytomegalovirus exposure and HLA in healthy donors. Study-level background: Unique TCR beta sequences numbering approximately 120 million came from approximately 180 million T cells in an earlier analysis.

Study-wide results and caveats: For presence/absence analyses, sequencing depth was assumed to be roughly uniform across donors. Cytomegalovirus association was assigned to approximately 160 TCR beta chains. Associated with HLA alleles at 0.05 false discovery rate in a later analysis were 15,000 to 20,000 TCR beta sequences.

This clone is labeled as medium-sized. Antigen specificity is unknown. It was with 60 Vbeta and 13 Jbeta primers that the PCR ran. Here immunoSEQ multiplex PCR was the method, and the copy in TCRdb shows in-frame clones only, minus some. The sample lists around 78,000 clones; around 70% were seen once. Sample: PBMCs. This TCR was recovered from a woman in her thirties or forties in good health and CMV-seropositive.

CDR3 in DNA: TGTGCCAGCAGTCAGTGGACAGGGGATTCACCCCTCCACTTT. This encodes CASSQWTGDSPLHF. The chain joins TRBV6-6 to TRBJ1-6; TRBD1 matches 9 bases. Germline-derived CDR1 and CDR2 are MNHNY and SVGAGI (reference sequence). CDR3 size: 14 residues. V lost 5 bases to trimming and J lost 8 bases; unmatched junction nucleotides: 4.